This TCR beta chain was sequenced during a study of cytomegalovirus exposure and HLA in healthy donors. It was with 60 Vbeta and 13 Jbeta primers that the PCR ran. Sequencing was performed with immunoSEQ multiplex PCR; in TCRdb, only in-frame clones are kept and a portion is missing. Of 150,000 to 200,000 clones listed, around 77% are singletons. There are a few counts of this clone. V was pared by 6 bases and J by 4 bases, with 12 bases between. Germline V gene data show CDR1 as WSHSY and CDR2 as SAAADI. CDR3 length: 13 amino acids. The chain combines TRBV10-2 with TRBJ1-2, with a weak D call TRBD1 (6 bases). Sequencing was performed on PBMCs. The clonotype was recovered from a man between 60 and 70 years old in good health and CMV-seronegative. The CDR3 coding sequence is TGCGCCAGCAGAACAGGGAGTAGCTATGGCTACACCTTC. This gives the protein CASRTGSSYGYTF.